This T cell receptor (beta chain) stems from a study of blood T cell repertoires in COVID-19. Trimming took off 3 bases at V and 4 bases at J, with 15 bases between the two ends. The CDR3 contains 15 residues. The germline V gene has CDR1 MRHNA and CDR2 SNTAGT. Authors' analysis steps: Amplified reference gene primers provided the basis for estimating nucleated cell counts. The protocol was immunoSEQ multiplex PCR, while the TCRdb copy is restricted to in-frame clones and leaves out a portion. The V and J calls and the clone size are those of that table, but D and trimming were determined from the DNA. The sample includes approximately 80,000 clones, 88% of them seen just once.

Sequenced sample: peripheral blood. The TCR comes from a human donor in a cohort sampled during active COVID-19. The chain employs TRBV6-4 and TRBJ1-1; no reliable D call. The CDR3 here is CASSDWELSSTEAFF. The CDR3 DNA follows: TGTGCCAGCAGTGATTGGGAGTTAAGTAGCACTGAAGCTTTCTTT.